This is a list of T cell receptor beta chains from one sample in a study of blood T cell repertoires in COVID-19. Sequenced by immunoSEQ multiplex PCR; TCRdb stores in-frame clones only, minus some. The table shows approximately 120,000 clones, with roughly 80% occurring only once. Sequencing was performed on peripheral blood. These receptors originate from a human donor in a cohort sampled during active COVID-19. Both conserved end residues are part of each CDR3. The order of the fields is J gene, D gene, clone size, V gene, CDR3 protein, CDR3 DNA. A D gene is named only where the DNA matches it firmly. The size entry is marked missing in some rows and otherwise reads once, few, many or a size class.

j_call: TRBJ2-6
d_call: TRBD1
clone_size: .
v_call: TRBV4-1
cdr3_aa: CASSQGTGRLSGANVLTF
cdr3_nt: TGCGCCAGCAGCCAAGGGACAGGCCGCCTCTCTGGGGCCAACGTCCTGACTTTC

j_call: TRBJ2-7
d_call: .
clone_size: .
v_call: TRBV7-2
cdr3_aa: CASSPARGGTEQYF
cdr3_nt: TGTGCCAGCAGCCCAGCAAGGGGAGGCACAGAGCAGTACTTC

j_call: TRBJ2-5
d_call: TRBD2
clone_size: .
v_call: TRBV20-1
cdr3_aa: CSASTSGYVQETQYF
cdr3_nt: TGCAGTGCTAGTACTAGCGGGTACGTTCAAGAGACCCAGTACTTC

j_call: TRBJ2-3
d_call: .
clone_size: .
v_call: TRBV7-3
cdr3_aa: CASSFGTGGDTQYF
cdr3_nt: TGTGCCAGCAGCTTCGGCACGGGCGGGGATACGCAGTATTTT

j_call: TRBJ2-3
d_call: TRBD2
clone_size: .
v_call: TRBV29-1
cdr3_aa: CSVSTSGSETQYF
cdr3_nt: TGCAGCGTCTCGACTAGCGGGAGCGAGACGCAGTATTTT

j_call: TRBJ1-1
d_call: .
clone_size: .
v_call: TRBV5-5
cdr3_aa: CASSLAYQGGMDTEAFF
cdr3_nt: TGTGCCAGCAGCTTGGCCTACCAGGGAGGTATGGACACTGAAGCTTTCTTT

j_call: TRBJ1-1
d_call: .
clone_size: .
v_call: TRBV3-1/TRBV3-2
cdr3_aa: CASSHKRGEAFF
cdr3_nt: TGTGCCAGCAGCCATAAAAGGGGTGAAGCTTTCTTT

j_call: TRBJ2-3
d_call: TRBD2
clone_size: .
v_call: TRBV5-5
cdr3_aa: CASSLRQGRLAGVITDTQYF
cdr3_nt: TGTGCCAGCAGCTTGCGACAGGGGAGACTAGCGGGGGTGATCACAGATACGCAGTATTTT

j_call: TRBJ2-7
d_call: .
clone_size: .
v_call: TRBV7-9
cdr3_aa: CASSLAGGYEQYF
cdr3_nt: TGTGCCAGCAGCTTAGCTGGGGGGTACGAGCAGTACTTC

j_call: TRBJ2-7
d_call: TRBD1
clone_size: .
v_call: TRBV19
cdr3_aa: CASSFGQETEQYF
cdr3_nt: TGTGCCAGTAGTTTCGGACAGGAGACCGAGCAGTACTTC

j_call: TRBJ2-3
d_call: .
clone_size: .
v_call: TRBV6-5
cdr3_aa: CASSPRGTDTQYF
cdr3_nt: TGTGCCAGCAGTCCCCGGGGCACAGATACGCAGTATTTT

j_call: TRBJ1-6
d_call: .
clone_size: .
v_call: TRBV18
cdr3_aa: CASSPLSGVSPLHF
cdr3_nt: TGTGCCAGCTCACCACTTTCCGGAGTTTCACCCCTCCACTTT

j_call: TRBJ2-4
d_call: TRBD1
clone_size: .
v_call: TRBV4-2
cdr3_aa: CASSQDWDSLPKNIQYF
cdr3_nt: TGTGCCAGCAGCCAAGACTGGGACAGCCTTCCCAAAAACATTCAGTACTTC

j_call: TRBJ1-1
d_call: .
clone_size: .
v_call: TRBV4-3
cdr3_aa: CASSQVVRGPQNTEAFF
cdr3_nt: TGCGCCAGCAGCCAAGTGGTGCGGGGTCCGCAGAACACTGAAGCTTTCTTT

j_call: TRBJ2-1
d_call: .
clone_size: .
v_call: TRBV28
cdr3_aa: CASSLNPGTLIDNEQFF
cdr3_nt: TGTGCCAGCAGTTTAAACCCGGGAACACTGATAGACAATGAGCAGTTCTTC

j_call: TRBJ2-3
d_call: .
clone_size: .
v_call: TRBV7-2
cdr3_aa: CASSSSRFHTDTQYF
cdr3_nt: TGTGCCAGCAGCTCCTCCAGATTTCACACAGATACGCAGTATTTT

j_call: TRBJ2-2
d_call: TRBD1
clone_size: .
v_call: TRBV19
cdr3_aa: CASSSQGANTGELFF
cdr3_nt: TGTGCCAGTAGTTCTCAGGGGGCGAACACCGGGGAGCTGTTTTTT

j_call: TRBJ1-5
d_call: TRBD1
clone_size: once
v_call: TRBV4-2
cdr3_aa: CASSQVRTGNQPQHF
cdr3_nt: TGTGCCAGCAGCCAAGTTAGGACAGGGAATCAGCCCCAGCATTTT

j_call: TRBJ1-6
d_call: .
clone_size: .
v_call: TRBV18
cdr3_aa: CASSEDSNSPLHF
cdr3_nt: TGTGCCAGCTCCGAGGACAGTAATTCACCCCTCCACTTT